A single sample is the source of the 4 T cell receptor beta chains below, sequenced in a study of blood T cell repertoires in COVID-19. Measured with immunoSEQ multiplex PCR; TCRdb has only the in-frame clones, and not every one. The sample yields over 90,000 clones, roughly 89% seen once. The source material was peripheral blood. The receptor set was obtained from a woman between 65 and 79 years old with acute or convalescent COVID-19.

The chain's CDR3 is CASRNSGGARYGYTF. CDR3 nucleotides: TGTGCCAGTAGAAACAGCGGGGGCGCGAGGTATGGCTACACCTTC. This chain links TRBV19 with TRBJ1-2, with D perhaps TRBD1 (6 bases). Trimming took off 6 bases at V and 5 bases at J, with 19 bases between the two ends. Germline CDR1 reads LNHDA; CDR2 reads SQIVND (reference sequence). This CDR3 is built from 15 residues.

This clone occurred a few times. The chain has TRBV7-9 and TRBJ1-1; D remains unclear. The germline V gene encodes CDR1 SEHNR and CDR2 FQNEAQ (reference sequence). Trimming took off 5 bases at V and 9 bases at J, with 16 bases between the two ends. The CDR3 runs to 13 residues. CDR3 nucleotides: TGTGCCAGCAGCCCACCGGCAGAACAGAAAGCTTTCTTT. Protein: CASSPPAEQKAFF.

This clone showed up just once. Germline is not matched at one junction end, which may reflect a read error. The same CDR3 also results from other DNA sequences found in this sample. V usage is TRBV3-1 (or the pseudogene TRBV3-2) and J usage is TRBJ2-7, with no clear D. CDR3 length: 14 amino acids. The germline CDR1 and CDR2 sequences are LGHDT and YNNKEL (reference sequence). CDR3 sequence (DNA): TGTGCCAGCAGCCAAGAGCTAGGCACTTACGAACAGTACTTC. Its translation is CASSQELGTYEQYF.

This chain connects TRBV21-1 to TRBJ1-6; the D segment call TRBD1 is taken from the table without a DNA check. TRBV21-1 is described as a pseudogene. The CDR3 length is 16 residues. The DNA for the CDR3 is TGTGCCAGCAGCGGGAGGAGGACAGGAGGTAATTCACCCCTCCACTTT. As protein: CASSGRRTGGNSPLHF.